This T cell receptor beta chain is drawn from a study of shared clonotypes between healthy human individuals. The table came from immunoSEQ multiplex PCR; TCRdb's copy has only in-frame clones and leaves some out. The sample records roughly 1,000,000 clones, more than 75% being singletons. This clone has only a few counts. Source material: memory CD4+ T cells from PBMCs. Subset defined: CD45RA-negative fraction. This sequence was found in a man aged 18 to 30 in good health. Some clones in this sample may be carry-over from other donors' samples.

The CDR3: CASSLGLAGGPTDTQYF. The DNA for the CDR3 is TGTGCCAGCAGCTTAGGACTAGCGGGAGGGCCCACAGATACGCAGTATTTT. The chain couples TRBV7-3 to TRBJ2-3, with 15 bases identical to TRBD2. This CDR3 has 17 amino acids. Germline CDR1 SGHTA, CDR2 FQGTGA. V gave up 2 bases and J gave up 2 bases; unmatched junction bases: 2.